The T cell receptor beta chain described here comes from a study of T-cell memory formation after mild COVID-19. Whole-study results and caveats: The main location of contracting CD4+ clones was CM and EM, and that of contracting CD8+ clones was EMRA. Clones contracting over day 15 to 85 were CD4/CD8 balanced, with later expanders leaning CD4+.

CDR1 and CDR2 (germline): SGHTA, FQGNSA. V lost 5 bases to trimming and J lost 11 bases; unmatched junction nucleotides: 6. The CDR3 runs 12 residues. MiXCR, run by TCRdb on the 5' RACE reads, gives a single entry per CDR3 protein. The table records some 300,000 distinct CDR3 sequences, just under 20% of them present only once. This clonotype was recorded a few times. Antigen unknown. Sequenced: PBMCs or a T cell subset sorted from them (not recorded which). The chain uses TRBV7-2 and TRBJ1-5; 7 bases agree with TRBD1. This sequence originates from a young man who had mild COVID-19 (a few samples of this study predate the infection). Cell type and time point are not known. The CDR3 reads CASSHPQGAQHF. CDR3 bases: TGTGCCAGCAGCCATCCTCAGGGGGCCCAGCATTTT.